A single sample gave rise to the 3 T cell receptor beta chains below, sequenced in a study of lymphopenia after photon versus proton radiotherapy. The table came from immunoSEQ multiplex PCR; TCRdb's copy has only in-frame clones and leaves some out. The repertoire includes around 59,000 clones, 70% to 85% of them detected once, and 2.1% sits in the top ten. The specimen was peripheral blood, collected from a patient treated with proton-based radiotherapy. Receptor source: a man aged 55 to 70 with pancreatic cancer.

The chain links TRBV6-7 to TRBJ2-7; the match to TRBD2 covers 13 bases. TRBV6-7 is noted as an ORF with a role that remains uncertain. There are 17 residues in the CDR3. The trim removed 6 bases at V and 3 bases at J, leaving 11 bases unmatched. In nucleotides, the CDR3 is TGTGCCAGCAGCCCCACTAGCGGGAGGGCCCTCGGCTACGAGCAGTACTTC. Its translation: CASSPTSGRALGYEQYF.

The chain uses TRBV7-9 and TRBJ2-5, with unresolved D. V lost 4 bases and J lost 7, with 10 bases in between. The CDR3 has 12 residues. CDR1 is SEHNR and CDR2 is FQNEAQ in the germline V gene (reference sequence). CDR3 in amino acids: CASSSGRATQYF. The CDR3 coding sequence is TGTGCCAGCAGCTCTGGTCGGGCGACCCAGTACTTC.

The chain uses TRBV9 and TRBJ2-1; D is undetermined. From germline, CDR1 is SGDLS and CDR2 YYNGEE. This CDR3 is built from 12 residues. V gave up 3 bases and J gave up 5 bases, with 6 bases separating them. The CDR3 DNA follows: TGTGCCAGCAGCGCGAACCACAATGAGCAGTTCTTC. Protein: CASSANHNEQFF.